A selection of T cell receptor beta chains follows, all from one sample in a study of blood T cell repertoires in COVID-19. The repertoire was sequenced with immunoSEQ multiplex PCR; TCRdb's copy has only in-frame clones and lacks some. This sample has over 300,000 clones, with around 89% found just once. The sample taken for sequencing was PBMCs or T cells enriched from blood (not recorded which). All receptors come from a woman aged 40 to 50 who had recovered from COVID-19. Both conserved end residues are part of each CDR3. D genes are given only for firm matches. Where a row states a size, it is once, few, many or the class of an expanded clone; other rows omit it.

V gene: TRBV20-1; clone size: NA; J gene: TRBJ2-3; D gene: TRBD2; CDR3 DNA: TGCAGTGCTAGTGGGGGAACTAGCGGGGGTACAGATACGCAGTATTTT; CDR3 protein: CSASGGTSGGTDTQYF
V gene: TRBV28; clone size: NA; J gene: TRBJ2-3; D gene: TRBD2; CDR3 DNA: TGTGCCAGCAGTTTCGGGGGGGCCAAAGATACGCAGTATTTT; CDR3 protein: CASSFGGAKDTQYF
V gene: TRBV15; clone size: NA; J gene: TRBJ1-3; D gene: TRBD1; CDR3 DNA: TGTGCCACCAGGAAGGGGGCCGACTCTGGAAACACCATATATTTT; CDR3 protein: CATRKGADSGNTIYF
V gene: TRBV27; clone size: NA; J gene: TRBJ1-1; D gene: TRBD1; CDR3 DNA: TGTGCCAGCAGTCCGAGGACAGGGGGCCATACTGAAGCTTTCTTT; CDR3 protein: CASSPRTGGHTEAFF
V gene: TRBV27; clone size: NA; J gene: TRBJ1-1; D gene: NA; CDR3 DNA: TGTGCCAGCAGCCCCCCCTCCGCCAGGGATACTGAAGCTTTCTTT; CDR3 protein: CASSPPSARDTEAFF
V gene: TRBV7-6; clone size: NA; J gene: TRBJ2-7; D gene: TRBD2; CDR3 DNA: TGTGCCAGCAGCTCCCGGGTACTAGCGGGAAAATCGGCCTTGCAGCTAGCCGAGCAGTACTTC; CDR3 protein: CASSSRVLAGKSALQLAEQYF
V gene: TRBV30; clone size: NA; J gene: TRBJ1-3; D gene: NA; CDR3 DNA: TGTGCCTGGAGTGTACGGCTGGTCAGCGACTCTGGAAACACCATATATTTT; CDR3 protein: CAWSVRLVSDSGNTIYF
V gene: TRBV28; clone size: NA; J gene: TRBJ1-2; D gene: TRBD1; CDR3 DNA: TGTGCCAGCAGTTCCCACGGGACAGGGCCCGGGGGCTATGGCTACACCTTC; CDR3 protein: CASSSHGTGPGGYGYTF
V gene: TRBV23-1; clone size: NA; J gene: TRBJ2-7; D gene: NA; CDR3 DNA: TGCGCCAGCAGAATTACTAAGAAAGCGGGACAGGCCTCTTACGAGCAGTACTTC; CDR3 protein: CASRITKKAGQASYEQYF
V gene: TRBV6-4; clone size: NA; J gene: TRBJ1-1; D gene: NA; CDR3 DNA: TGTGCCAGCATTAGGAGGAGGGTCCCCAACACTGAAGCTTTCTTT; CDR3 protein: CASIRRRVPNTEAFF
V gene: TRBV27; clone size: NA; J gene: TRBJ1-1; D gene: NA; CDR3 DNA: TGTGCCAGCAGTTCGTTACAGGGAACTGAAGCTTTCTTT; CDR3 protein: CASSSLQGTEAFF
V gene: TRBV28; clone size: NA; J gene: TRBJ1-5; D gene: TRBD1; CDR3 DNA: TGTGCCAGCAGTTTATTGGGGACAGGGGAAGAGCCCCAGCATTTT; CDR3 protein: CASSLLGTGEEPQHF
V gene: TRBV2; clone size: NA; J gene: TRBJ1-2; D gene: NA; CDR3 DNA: TGTGCCAGCAGTGAAGATCGAGGATCTAACTATGGCTACACCTTC; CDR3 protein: CASSEDRGSNYGYTF
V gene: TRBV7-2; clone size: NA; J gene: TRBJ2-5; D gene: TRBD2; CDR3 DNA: TGTGCCAGCAGCTTAGCGAGCGCTAGCGGCCAAGAGACCCAGTACTTC; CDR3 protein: CASSLASASGQETQYF
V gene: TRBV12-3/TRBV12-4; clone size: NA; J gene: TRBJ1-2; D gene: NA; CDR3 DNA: TGTGCCAGCAGTTTATACCCCGGGGGAGGCTACACCTTC; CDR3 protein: CASSLYPGGGYTF
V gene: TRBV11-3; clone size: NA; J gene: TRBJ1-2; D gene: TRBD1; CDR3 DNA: TGTGCCAGCAGCTTAGACTCCCTGGACAGGACGGACGGCTACACCTTC; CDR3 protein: CASSLDSLDRTDGYTF
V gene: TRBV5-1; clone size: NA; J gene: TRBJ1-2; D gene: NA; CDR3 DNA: TGCGCCAGCAGCTTGACGGTTAACTATGGCTACACCTTC; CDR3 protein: CASSLTVNYGYTF
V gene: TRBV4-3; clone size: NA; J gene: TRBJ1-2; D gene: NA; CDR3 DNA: TGCGCCAGCAGCCAAGATAGGGTTCAGTCGGGGATCTACACCTTC; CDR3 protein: CASSQDRVQSGIYTF
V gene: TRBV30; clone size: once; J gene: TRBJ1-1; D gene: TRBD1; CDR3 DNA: TGTGCCTGGAGTCTTTCCGGACAGGGAAGAGGAACTGAAGCTTTCTTT; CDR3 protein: CAWSLSGQGRGTEAFF
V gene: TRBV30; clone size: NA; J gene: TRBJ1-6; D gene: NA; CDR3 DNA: TGTGCCTGGAGTGAGGACAGCAATTCACCCCTCCACTTT; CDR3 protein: CAWSEDSNSPLHF
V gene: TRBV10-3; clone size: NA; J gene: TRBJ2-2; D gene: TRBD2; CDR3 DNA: TGTGCCAGCGCAACAGGGGACGGACTAGCGGGCGGCACCGGGGAGCTGTTTTTT; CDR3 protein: CASATGDGLAGGTGELFF
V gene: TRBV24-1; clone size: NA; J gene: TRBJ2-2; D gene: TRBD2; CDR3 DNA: TGTGCCACCAGTGATGGACTAGCGGCAGGCGCCGGGGAGCTGTTTTTT; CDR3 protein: CATSDGLAAGAGELFF
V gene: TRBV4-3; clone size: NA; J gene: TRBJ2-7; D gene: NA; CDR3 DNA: TGCGCCAGCAGCCGACGGGTCGGCTCCTACGAGCAGTACTTC; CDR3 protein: CASSRRVGSYEQYF
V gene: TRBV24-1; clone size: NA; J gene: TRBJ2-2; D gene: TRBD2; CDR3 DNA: TGTGCCACCAGTGACCCCTCCGGGACTAGCGGGTTTGGGGAGCTGTTTTTT; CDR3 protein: CATSDPSGTSGFGELFF
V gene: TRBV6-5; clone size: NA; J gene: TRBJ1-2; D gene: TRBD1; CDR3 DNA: TGTGCCAGCAGTCTACAGGGGGGCCCCTATGGCTACACCTTC; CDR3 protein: CASSLQGGPYGYTF
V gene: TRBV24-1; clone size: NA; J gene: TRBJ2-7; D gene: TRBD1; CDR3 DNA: TGTGCCACCAGTGATAAGACAGGGGAGACCAACGAGCAGTACTTC; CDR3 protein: CATSDKTGETNEQYF
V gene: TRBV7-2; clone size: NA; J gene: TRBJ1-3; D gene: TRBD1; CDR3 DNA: TGTGCCAGCAGCTACGACAGGGGGCCAGGAAACACCATATATTTT; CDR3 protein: CASSYDRGPGNTIYF
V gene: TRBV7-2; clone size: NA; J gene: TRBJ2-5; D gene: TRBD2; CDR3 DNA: TGTGCCAGCAGCTCCTATTTGCGGGAGGGCCGGGAGACCCAGTACTTC; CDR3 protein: CASSSYLREGRETQYF
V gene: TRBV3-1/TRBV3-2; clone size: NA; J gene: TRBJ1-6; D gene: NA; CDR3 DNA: TGTGCCAGCAGCCAAGGCAGGGGTGATTCACCCCTCCACTTT; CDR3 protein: CASSQGRGDSPLHF
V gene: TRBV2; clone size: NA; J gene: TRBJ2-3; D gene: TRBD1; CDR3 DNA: TGTGCCAGCAGTTTCGGGACAGGGGCGGCAGATACGCAGTATTTT; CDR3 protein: CASSFGTGAADTQYF
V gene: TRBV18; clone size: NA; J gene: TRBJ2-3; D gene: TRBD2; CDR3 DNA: TGTGCCAGCTCACCACCGGGACTAGGCACAGATACGCAGTATTTT; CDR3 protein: CASSPPGLGTDTQYF
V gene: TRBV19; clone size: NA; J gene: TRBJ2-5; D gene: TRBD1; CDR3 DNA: TGTGCCAGTAGTATCACAGGGGTTCAAGAGACCCAGTACTTC; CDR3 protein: CASSITGVQETQYF
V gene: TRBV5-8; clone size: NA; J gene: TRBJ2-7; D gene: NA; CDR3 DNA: TGTGCCAGCAGCCCTCCTTCCTACGAGCAGTACTTC; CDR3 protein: CASSPPSYEQYF
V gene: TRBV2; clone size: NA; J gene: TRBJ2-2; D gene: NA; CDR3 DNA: TGTGCCAGCAGTCGCCAGGGAGGAAACACCGGGGAGCTGTTTTTT; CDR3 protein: CASSRQGGNTGELFF
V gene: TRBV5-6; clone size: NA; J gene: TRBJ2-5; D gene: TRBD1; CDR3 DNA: TGTGCCAGCAGCTCCCCGGGACAGGCCGTACAAGAGACCCAGTACTTC; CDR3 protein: CASSSPGQAVQETQYF
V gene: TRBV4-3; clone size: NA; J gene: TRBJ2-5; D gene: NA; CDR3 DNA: TGCGCCAGCAGCCAAGATACCTTGGGCAGGGCCTCCTCATCGGGGACCCAGTACTTC; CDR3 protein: CASSQDTLGRASSSGTQYF
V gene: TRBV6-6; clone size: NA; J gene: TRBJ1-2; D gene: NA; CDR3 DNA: TGTGCCAGCAGCTTGGACAGTTTCTATGGCTACACCTTC; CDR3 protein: CASSLDSFYGYTF
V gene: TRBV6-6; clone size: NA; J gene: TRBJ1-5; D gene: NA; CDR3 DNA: TGTGCCAGCACCCTACCTGAGGCCTATAGCAATCAGCCCCAGCATTTT; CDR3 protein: CASTLPEAYSNQPQHF
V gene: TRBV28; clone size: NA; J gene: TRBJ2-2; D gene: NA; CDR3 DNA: TGTGCCAGCAGTAGAGGGGGACGGGGCACCGGGGAGCTGTTTTTT; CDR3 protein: CASSRGGRGTGELFF
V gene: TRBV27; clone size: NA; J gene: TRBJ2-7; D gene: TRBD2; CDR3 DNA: TGTGCCAGCAGTTTATCGGGGACTAGCGGGGGGATAAGGTCCTACGAGCAGTACTTC; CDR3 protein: CASSLSGTSGGIRSYEQYF
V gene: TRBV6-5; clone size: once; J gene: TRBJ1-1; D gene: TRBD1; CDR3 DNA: TGTGCCGTTTGGACAGGGTGGAAGAACACTGAAGCTTTCTTT; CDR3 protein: CAVWTGWKNTEAFF
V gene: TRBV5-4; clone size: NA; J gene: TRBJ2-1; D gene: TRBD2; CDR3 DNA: TGTGCCAGCAGCCGAGCGGGAGAGCCGCAGTTCTTC; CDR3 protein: CASSRAGEPQFF
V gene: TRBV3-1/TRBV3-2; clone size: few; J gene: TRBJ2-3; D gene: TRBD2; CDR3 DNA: TGTGCCAGCAGCCAAGAAGTCGTGCTAGCGGGCACAGATACGCAGTATTTT; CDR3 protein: CASSQEVVLAGTDTQYF
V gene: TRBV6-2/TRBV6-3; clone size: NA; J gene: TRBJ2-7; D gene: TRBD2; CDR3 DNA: TGTGCCAGCAGCCCCCGGACTAGCGGGAGGGCCGGTTACGAGCAGTACTTC; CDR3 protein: CASSPRTSGRAGYEQYF
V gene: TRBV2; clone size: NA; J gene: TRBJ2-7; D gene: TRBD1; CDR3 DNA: TGTGCCAGCAGTCGATCCCGACAGGGTCGGGAGCAGTACTTC; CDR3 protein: CASSRSRQGREQYF
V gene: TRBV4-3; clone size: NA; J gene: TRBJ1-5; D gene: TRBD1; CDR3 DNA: TGCGCCAGCAGCCGAGACAGGGGGTTAGGCAATCAGCCCCAGCATTTT; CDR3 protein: CASSRDRGLGNQPQHF
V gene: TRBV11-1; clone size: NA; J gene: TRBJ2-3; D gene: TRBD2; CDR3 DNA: TGTGCCAGCAGCGAGGGACTAGCCACAGATACGCAGTATTTT; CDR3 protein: CASSEGLATDTQYF
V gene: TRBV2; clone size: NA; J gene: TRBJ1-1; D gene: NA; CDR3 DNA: TGTGCCAGCAGTGATGGGGTAGTGAGGGCAAGAGCTTTCTTT; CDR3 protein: CASSDGVVRARAFF
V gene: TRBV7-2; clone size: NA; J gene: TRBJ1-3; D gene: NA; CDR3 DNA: TGTGCCAGCAGCGACGACGGGAAACTCTCTGGAAACACCATATATTTT; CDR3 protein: CASSDDGKLSGNTIYF
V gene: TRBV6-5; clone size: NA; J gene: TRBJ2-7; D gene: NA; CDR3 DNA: TGTGCCAGCAGTTACTCGTCTCGGGGGTACTACGAGCAGTACTTC; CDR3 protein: CASSYSSRGYYEQYF
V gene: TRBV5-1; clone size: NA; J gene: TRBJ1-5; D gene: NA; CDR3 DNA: TGCGCCAGCAGCACTTACAGGGATCAGCCCCAGCATTTT; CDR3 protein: CASSTYRDQPQHF
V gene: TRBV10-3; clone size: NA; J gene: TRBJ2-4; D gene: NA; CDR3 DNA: TGTGCCGCGGCTGACTTAGCCAAAAACATTCAGTACTTC; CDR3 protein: CAAADLAKNIQYF
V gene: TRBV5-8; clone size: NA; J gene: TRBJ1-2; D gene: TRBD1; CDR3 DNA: TGTGCCAGCAGCTATGGACAGGGAGACGGCTACACCTTC; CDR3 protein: CASSYGQGDGYTF
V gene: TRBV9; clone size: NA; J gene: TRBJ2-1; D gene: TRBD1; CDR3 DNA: TGTGCCAGCAGCTGGGACAGCAACAATGAGCAGTTCTTC; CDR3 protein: CASSWDSNNEQFF
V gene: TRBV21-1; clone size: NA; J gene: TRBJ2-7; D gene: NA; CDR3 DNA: TGTGCCAGCAGACTTACGGCAGGTATATACGAGCAGTACTTC; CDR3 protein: CASRLTAGIYEQYF
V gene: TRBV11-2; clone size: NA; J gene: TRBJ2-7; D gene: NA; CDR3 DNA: TGTGCCAGCAGCTTAGATAGAGTCGTCTCCTACGAGCAGTACTTC; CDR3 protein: CASSLDRVVSYEQYF
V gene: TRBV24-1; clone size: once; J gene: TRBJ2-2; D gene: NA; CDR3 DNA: TGTGCCACCAGTGATATCCAGGGAAACACCGGGGAGCTGTTTTTT; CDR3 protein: CATSDIQGNTGELFF